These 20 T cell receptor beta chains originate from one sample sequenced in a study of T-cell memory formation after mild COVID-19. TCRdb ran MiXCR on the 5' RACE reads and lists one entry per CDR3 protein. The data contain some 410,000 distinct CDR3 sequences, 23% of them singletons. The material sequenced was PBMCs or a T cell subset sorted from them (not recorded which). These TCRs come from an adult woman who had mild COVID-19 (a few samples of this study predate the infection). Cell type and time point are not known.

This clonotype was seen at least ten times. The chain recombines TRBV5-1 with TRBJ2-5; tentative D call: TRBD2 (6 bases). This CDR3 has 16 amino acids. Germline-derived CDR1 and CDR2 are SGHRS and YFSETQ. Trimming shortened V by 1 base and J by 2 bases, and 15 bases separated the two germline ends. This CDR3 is CASSLNKAGSQETQYF. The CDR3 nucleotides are TGCGCCAGCAGCTTGAATAAGGCGGGATCTCAAGAGACCCAGTACTTC.

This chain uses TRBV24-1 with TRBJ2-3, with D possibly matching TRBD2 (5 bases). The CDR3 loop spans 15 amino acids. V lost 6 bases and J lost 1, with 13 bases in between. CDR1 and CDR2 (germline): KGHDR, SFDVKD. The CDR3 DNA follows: TGTGCCACCAGTACCCCTACTAGGGGCACAGATACGCAGTATTTT. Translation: CATSTPTRGTDTQYF.

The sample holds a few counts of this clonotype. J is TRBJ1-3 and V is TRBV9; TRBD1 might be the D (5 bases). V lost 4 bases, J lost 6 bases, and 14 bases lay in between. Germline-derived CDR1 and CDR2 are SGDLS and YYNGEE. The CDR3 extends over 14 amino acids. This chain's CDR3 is CASSPAVGVNTIYF. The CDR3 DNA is TGTGCCAGCAGCCCAGCGGTGGGGGTAAACACCATATATTTT.

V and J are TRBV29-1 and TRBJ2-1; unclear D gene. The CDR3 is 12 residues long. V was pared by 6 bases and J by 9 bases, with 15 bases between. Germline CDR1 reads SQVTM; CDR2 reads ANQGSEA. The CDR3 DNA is TGCAGCGTCGGACGCGGTTTGAGTGAGCAGTTCTTC. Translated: CSVGRGLSEQFF.

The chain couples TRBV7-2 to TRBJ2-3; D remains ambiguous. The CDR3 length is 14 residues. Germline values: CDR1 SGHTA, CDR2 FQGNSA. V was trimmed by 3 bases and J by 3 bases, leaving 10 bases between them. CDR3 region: CASSLGKRTDTQYF. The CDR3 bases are TGTGCCAGCAGCTTGGGGAAGCGAACAGATACGCAGTATTTT.

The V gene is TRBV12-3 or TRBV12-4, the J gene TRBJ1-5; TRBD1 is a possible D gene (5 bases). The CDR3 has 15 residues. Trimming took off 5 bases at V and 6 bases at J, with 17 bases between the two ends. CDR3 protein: CASSPGGGVGQPQHF. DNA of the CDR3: TGTGCCAGCAGTCCGGGGGGAGGTGTGGGTCAGCCCCAGCATTTT.

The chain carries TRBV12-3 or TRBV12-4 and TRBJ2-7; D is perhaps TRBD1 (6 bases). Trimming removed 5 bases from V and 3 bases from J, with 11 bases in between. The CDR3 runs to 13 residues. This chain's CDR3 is CASSQDSFYEQYF. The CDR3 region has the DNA TGTGCCAGCAGTCAGGACAGCTTCTACGAGCAGTACTTC.

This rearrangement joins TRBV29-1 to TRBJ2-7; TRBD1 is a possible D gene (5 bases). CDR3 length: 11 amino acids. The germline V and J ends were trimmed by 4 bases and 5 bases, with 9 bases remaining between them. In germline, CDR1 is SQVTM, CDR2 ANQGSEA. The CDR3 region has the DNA TGCAGCGTTGTTTGGGGCCACGAGCAGTACTTC. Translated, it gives CSVVWGHEQYF.

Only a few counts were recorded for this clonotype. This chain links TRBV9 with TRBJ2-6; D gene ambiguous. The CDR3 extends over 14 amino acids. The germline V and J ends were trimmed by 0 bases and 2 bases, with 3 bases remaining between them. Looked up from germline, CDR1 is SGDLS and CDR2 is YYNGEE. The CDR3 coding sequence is TGTGCCAGCAGCGTAGAGCCTGGGGCCAACGTCCTGACTTTC. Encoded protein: CASSVEPGANVLTF.

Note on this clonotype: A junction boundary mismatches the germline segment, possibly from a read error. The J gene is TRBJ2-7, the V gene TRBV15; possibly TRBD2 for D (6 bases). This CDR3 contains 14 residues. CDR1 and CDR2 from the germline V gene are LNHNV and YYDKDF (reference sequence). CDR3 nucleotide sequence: TGCGCCACCAACGACATAGGACCGCGGGGCGAGCAGTACTTC. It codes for CATNDIGPRGEQYF.

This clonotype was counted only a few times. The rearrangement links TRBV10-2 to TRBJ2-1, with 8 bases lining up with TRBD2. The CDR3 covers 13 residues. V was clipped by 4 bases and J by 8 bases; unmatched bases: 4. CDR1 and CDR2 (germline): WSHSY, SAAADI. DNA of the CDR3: TGCGCCAGCAGTGTGGAGCGGGAGTATGAGCAGTTCTTC. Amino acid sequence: CASSVEREYEQFF.

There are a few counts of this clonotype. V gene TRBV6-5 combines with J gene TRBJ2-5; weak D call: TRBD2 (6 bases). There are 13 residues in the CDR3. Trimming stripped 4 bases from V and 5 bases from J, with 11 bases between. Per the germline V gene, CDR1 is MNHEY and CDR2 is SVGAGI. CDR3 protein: CASSLGRMETQYF. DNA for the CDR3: TGTGCCAGCAGTTTGGGGAGGATGGAGACCCAGTACTTC.

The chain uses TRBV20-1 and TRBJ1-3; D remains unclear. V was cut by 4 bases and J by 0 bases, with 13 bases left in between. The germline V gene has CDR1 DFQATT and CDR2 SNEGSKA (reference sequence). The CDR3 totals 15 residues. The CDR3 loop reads CSATPLQSSGNTIYF. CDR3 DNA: TGCAGTGCTACTCCACTACAGAGCTCTGGAAACACCATATATTTT.

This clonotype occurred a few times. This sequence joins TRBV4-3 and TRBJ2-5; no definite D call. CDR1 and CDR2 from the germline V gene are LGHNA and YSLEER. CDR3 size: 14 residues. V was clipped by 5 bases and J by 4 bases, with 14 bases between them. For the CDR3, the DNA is TGCGCCAGCAGCTTGACCGCTGAAGGAGAGACCCAGTACTTC. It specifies CASSLTAEGETQYF.

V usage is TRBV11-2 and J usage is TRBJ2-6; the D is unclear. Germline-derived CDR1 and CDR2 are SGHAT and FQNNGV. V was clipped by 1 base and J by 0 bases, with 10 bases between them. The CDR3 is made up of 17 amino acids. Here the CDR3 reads CASSLGYRHSGANVLTF. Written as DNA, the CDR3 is TGTGCCAGCAGCTTAGGGTACAGACACTCTGGGGCCAACGTCCTGACTTTC.

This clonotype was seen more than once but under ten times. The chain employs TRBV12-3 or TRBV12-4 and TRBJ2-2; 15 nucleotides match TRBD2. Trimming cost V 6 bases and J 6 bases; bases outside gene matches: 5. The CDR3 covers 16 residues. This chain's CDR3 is CASSRGLAGGAGELFF. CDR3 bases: TGTGCCAGCAGCCGTGGACTAGCGGGGGGGGCCGGGGAGCTGTTTTTT.

CDR3 region: CASSVGQGVGLPYNEQFF. Here the CDR3 DNA reads TGTGCCAGCAGCGTGGGACAGGGTGTGGGGTTGCCCTACAATGAGCAGTTCTTC. This sequence joins TRBV7-3 and TRBJ2-1; TRBD1 matches at 9 bases. Germline-derived CDR1 and CDR2 are SGHTA and FQGTGA. V lost 5 bases, J lost 2 bases, and 13 bases stayed unmatched. CDR3 size: 18 residues.

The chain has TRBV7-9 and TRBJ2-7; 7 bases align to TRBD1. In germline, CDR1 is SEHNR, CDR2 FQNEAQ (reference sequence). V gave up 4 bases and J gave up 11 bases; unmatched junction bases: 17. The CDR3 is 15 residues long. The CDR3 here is CASSSIWPGTEEEYF. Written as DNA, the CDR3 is TGTGCCAGCAGCTCCATCTGGCCCGGGACAGAGGAAGAGTACTTC.

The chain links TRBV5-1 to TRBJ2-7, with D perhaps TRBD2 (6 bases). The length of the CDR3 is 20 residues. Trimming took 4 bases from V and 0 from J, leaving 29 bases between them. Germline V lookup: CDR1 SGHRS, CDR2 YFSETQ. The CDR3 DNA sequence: TGCGCCAGCAGCCGAGGAGGGACCGCGTCTGGGGCGATGGGCTCCTACGAGCAGTACTTC. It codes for CASSRGGTASGAMGSYEQYF.

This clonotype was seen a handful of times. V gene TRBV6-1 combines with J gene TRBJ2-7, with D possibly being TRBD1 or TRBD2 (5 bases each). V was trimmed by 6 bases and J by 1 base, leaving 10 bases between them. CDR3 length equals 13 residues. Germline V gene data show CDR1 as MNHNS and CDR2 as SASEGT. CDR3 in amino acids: CASRRDGSYEQYF. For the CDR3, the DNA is TGTGCCAGCAGGAGGGACGGATCCTACGAGCAGTACTTC.